A single sample is the source of the 14 T cell receptor beta chains below, sequenced in a study of regulatory T cells in long-lasting Graves disease. The time point was: newly diagnosed GD, antithyroid drugs for less than 3 months. RNA isolated from PBMCs was used to make the TCR library. CDR3-region Arm-PCR and iRepertoire HTBI primers produced the TCR beta libraries. TCRdb analysed the multiplex PCR reads with MiXCR anew, one entry per CDR3 protein. The table records hundreds of thousands of distinct CDR3 sequences, more than 10% of them present only once. The data also belong to a second study, concerning T cells in Graves' hyperthyroidism and ophthalmopathy.

Specimen: peripheral blood mononuclear cells (PBMCs), collected at new diagnosis, from a patient treated with antithyroid drugs. The source of these receptors is a woman aged 25-40 years with Graves disease.

This clonotype was recorded a few times. This chain joins TRBV28 and TRBJ1-2; 8 nucleotides agree with TRBD1. CDR1 and CDR2 (germline): MDHEN, SYDVKM. After removal of 6 bases from V and 6 bases from J, the junction contained 6 bases not matched to a gene. CDR3 length equals 13 residues. The CDR3 bases are TGTGCCAGCAGAACGCAGGGGGCGGATGGCTACACCTTC. This encodes CASRTQGADGYTF.

This chain joins TRBV7-9 and TRBJ2-6; 9 positions agree with TRBD1. The germline gives CDR1 SEHNR, CDR2 FQNEAQ (reference sequence). This CDR3 comprises 18 residues. J gave up 0 bases and V 5 bases, and 8 bases lay outside the gene matches. The CDR3 spells CASSNTGGLSSGANVLTF. The CDR3, as DNA: TGTGCCAGCAGCAACACAGGGGGCTTGTCCTCTGGGGCCAACGTCCTGACTTTC. Supplemented by reference TRBV7-9 and TRBJ2-6, the full variable domain reads DTGVSQNPRHKITKRGQNVTFRCDPISEHNRLYWYRQTLGQGPEFLTYFQNEAQLEKSRLLSDRFSAERPKGSFSTLEIQRTEQGDSAMYLCASSNTGGLSSGANVLTFGAGSRLTVL.

The chain links TRBV5-5 to TRBJ1-6; no reliable D call. The CDR3 has 16 amino acids. Trimming took 3 bases from V and 0 from J, leaving 10 bases between them. Germline V gives CDR1 SGHKS, CDR2 YYEKEE (reference sequence). The CDR3 here is CASSSGASSYNSPLHF. CDR3 in DNA: TGTGCCAGCAGCTCCGGAGCCTCCTCCTATAATTCACCCCTCCACTTT. Supplemented by reference TRBV5-5 and TRBJ1-6, the full variable domain reads DAGVTQSPTHLIKTRGQQVTLRCSPISGHKSVSWYQQVLGQGPQFIFQYYEKEERGRGNFPDRFSARQFPNYSSELNVNALLLGDSALYLCASSSGASSYNSPLHFGNGTRLTVT.

Many counts were recorded for this clonotype. The chain couples TRBV10-3 to TRBJ1-2; 12 bases align to TRBD1. CDR3 length: 15 amino acids. Germline CDR1 and CDR2: ENHRY and SYGVKD. With V trimmed by 10 bases and J by 4 bases, 10 bases remained unmatched. DNA for the CDR3: TGTGCCACCCAGGGACAGGGGGCGGTCGGCTATGGCTACACCTTC. Translation: CATQGQGAVGYGYTF.

The V gene is TRBV2, the J gene TRBJ1-4; TRBD1 agrees at 10 bases. The CDR3 extends over 17 amino acids. The V segment lost 5 bases and the J segment 0 bases; nucleotides outside the gene matches: 6. Germline V gene data show CDR1 as SNHLY and CDR2 as FYNNEI. The CDR3 reads CASSTGTGVPTNEKLFF. CDR3 DNA sequence: TGTGCCAGCAGTACCGGGACAGGGGTGCCAACTAATGAAAAACTGTTTTTT.

The sample holds many counts of this clonotype. Written as DNA, the CDR3 is TGCAGTGCTAGAGATTCCGCCGGGAGCGGCAATGAGCAGTTCTTC. Its protein product is CSARDSAGSGNEQFF. This chain joins TRBV20-1 and TRBJ2-1; D is perhaps TRBD2 (6 bases). This CDR3 region has 15 residues. The germline V gene has CDR1 DFQATT and CDR2 SNEGSKA (reference sequence). Trimming left V 0 bases short and J 6 bases short, with 15 bases between.

The V call is TRBV19, the J call TRBJ1-1; D may be TRBD1 (5 bases). The CDR3 consists of 17 residues. Germline V gene sequence: CDR1 LNHDA, CDR2 SQIVND (reference sequence). Trimming left V 1 base short and J 3 bases short, with 18 bases between. In DNA form, the CDR3 reads TGTGCCAGTAGTATAGGCAGACGGGGCCTTTTGGACACTGAAGCTTTCTTT. Its translation is CASSIGRRGLLDTEAFF.

In DNA, the CDR3 is TGTGCCAGCAGCTATCGACAGGGTCGAGCCAAAAACATTCAGTACTTC. Amino acids: CASSYRQGRAKNIQYF. The J gene is TRBJ2-4, the V gene TRBV7-2, with 7 nucleotides matching TRBD1. V was pared by 4 bases and J by 0 bases, with 6 bases of the junction left unmatched. CDR3 size: 16 residues. Looked up from germline, CDR1 is SGHTA and CDR2 is FQGNSA.

This clonotype showed up just a few times. The junction departs from the called germline gene at one end, perhaps through a read error. CDR3 sequence (DNA): TGCGTCAGCAGCGGGGGACCGCTCGTCTATGGCTACACCTTC. Its protein is CVSSGGPLVYGYTF. The V gene is TRBV5-1, the J gene TRBJ1-2, with a weak D call TRBD1 (5 bases). CDR3 length: 14 residues. Looked up from germline, CDR1 is SGHRS and CDR2 is YFSETQ.

This clonotype was seen many times. The CDR3 is CSAPSWKAEETQYF. CDR3 nucleotide sequence: TGCAGTGCACCCTCATGGAAGGCGGAAGAGACCCAGTACTTC. The gene calls are TRBV20-1 and TRBJ2-5; D gene ambiguous. CDR1 is DFQATT and CDR2 is SNEGSKA in the germline V gene (reference sequence). V was clipped by 6 bases and J by 3 bases, with 17 bases between them. CDR3 length: 14 amino acids.

The V call is TRBV2, the J call TRBJ1-2, with 9 positions matching TRBD1. The CDR3 runs to 14 residues. CDR1 is SNHLY, CDR2 FYNNEI, per germline. Trimming took 6 bases from V and 2 from J; bases not matched to a gene: 4. In DNA, the CDR3 is TGTGCCAGCAGAGCCGGGACAGGGAACTATGGCTACACCTTC. Translating it yields CASRAGTGNYGYTF.

Many counts were recorded for this clonotype. This rearrangement joins TRBV18 to TRBJ2-5, with 7 bases identical to TRBD2. The CDR3 consists of 14 residues. Germline V lookup: CDR1 KGHSH, CDR2 LQKENI. J was trimmed by 5 bases and V by 3 bases; bases with no gene match: 6. The CDR3 DNA is TGTGCCAGCTCACCGGGCGGGAGCTGGGAGACCCAGTACTTC. Translation: CASSPGGSWETQYF.

The CDR3 DNA sequence: TGTGCCAGCAGCGCGGGGGGTCCCACCCACACTGAAGCTTTCTTT. This codes for CASSAGGPTHTEAFF. J is TRBJ1-1 and V is TRBV7-3, with D possibly TRBD1 on 5 matching bases. The CDR3 is made up of 15 amino acids. Between the trimmed V and J ends, which lost 5 bases and 3 bases, there was a span of 16 bases. CDR1 is SGHTA and CDR2 is FQGTGA in the germline V gene.

The table lists this clonotype with many counts. The V call is TRBV6-2 or TRBV6-3, the J call TRBJ1-1, with no clear D. CDR3 length: 14 residues. CDR1 is MNHEY and CDR2 is SVGEGT in the germline V gene. V lost 6 bases and J 3 bases, leaving 14 bases between the germline ends. The CDR3 region has the DNA TGTGCCAGCAGATACAGTCGCCGGGACACTGAAGCTTTCTTT. Translating it yields CASRYSRRDTEAFF.